This T cell receptor beta chain originates from a study of blood T cells in healthy people across ages. General study findings and limits: Estimates of diversity drawn from one million T cells were considered underestimates.

Trimming removed 8 bases from V and 2 bases from J; junction bases left unmatched: 6. The CDR3 length is 14 residues. Germline CDR1 and CDR2: MNHNY and SVGAGI (reference sequence). This clonotype was observed a handful of times. The antigen is undetermined. It was with a sample-barcoded 5' primer and a J-beta primer mix that a second PCR of roughly 7 to 11 cycles was run. TCRdb reanalysed the 5' RACE reads using MiXCR and keeps one entry per CDR3 protein. The sample holds around 800,000 distinct CDR3 sequences; around 24% are singletons and the top ten take over 2.5%. In addition, the sample was reused for a study of T cells of mothers and their children. This second study notes: Donors comprised a few healthy Caucasian mothers plus their six children. Reads recorded for TCR beta CDR3 numbered over 8.5 million per mother and around 2.8 million per child.

The sequencing input was blood. The chain is built from TRBV6-6 and TRBJ2-3, with 8 bases lining up with TRBD2. The TCR comes from a boy younger than 18 in good health. Here the CDR3 reads CASLSSGYTDTQYF. In nucleotides, the CDR3 is TGTGCCAGCCTGTCTAGCGGGTACACAGATACGCAGTATTTT.